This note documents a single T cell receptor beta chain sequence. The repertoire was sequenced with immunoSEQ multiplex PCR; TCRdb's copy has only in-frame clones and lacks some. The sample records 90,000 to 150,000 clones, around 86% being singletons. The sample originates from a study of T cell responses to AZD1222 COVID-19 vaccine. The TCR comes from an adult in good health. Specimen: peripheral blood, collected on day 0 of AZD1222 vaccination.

The DNA for the CDR3 is TGTGCCATCAGTGAGTCTGGGCACTGGTACCAAGAGACCCAGTACTTC. It is translated as CAISESGHWYQETQYF. The V call is TRBV10-3, the J call TRBJ2-5; D gene uncertain. This CDR3 has 16 residues. Trimming took off 0 bases at V and 0 bases at J, with 11 bases between the two ends. Germline values: CDR1 ENHRY, CDR2 SYGVKD.